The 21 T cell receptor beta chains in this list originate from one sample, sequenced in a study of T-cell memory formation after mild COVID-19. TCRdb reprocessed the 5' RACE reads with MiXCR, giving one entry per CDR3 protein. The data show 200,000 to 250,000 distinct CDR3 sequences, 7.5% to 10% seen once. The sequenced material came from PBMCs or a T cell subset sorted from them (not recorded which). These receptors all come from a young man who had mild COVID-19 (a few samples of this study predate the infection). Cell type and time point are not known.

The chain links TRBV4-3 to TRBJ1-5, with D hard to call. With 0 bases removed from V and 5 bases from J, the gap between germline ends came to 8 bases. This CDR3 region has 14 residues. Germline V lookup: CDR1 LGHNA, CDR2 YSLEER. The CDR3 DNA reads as TGCGCCAGCAGCCAAGATAACCCAGATCAGCCCCAGCATTTT. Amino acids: CASSQDNPDQPQHF.

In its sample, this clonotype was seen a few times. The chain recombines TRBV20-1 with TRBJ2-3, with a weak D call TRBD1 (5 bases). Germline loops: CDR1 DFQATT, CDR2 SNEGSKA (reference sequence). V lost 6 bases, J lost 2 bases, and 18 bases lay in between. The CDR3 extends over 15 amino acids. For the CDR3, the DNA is TGCAGTGCCGTCGAAGGGGTAGCCTACACAGATACGCAGTATTTT. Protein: CSAVEGVAYTDTQYF.

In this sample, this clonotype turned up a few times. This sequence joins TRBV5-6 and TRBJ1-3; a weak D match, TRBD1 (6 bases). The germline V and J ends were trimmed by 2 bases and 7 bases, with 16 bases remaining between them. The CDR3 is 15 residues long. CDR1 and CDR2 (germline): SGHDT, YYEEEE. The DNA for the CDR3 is TGTGCCAGCAGCTTCACCATGACAGGTGCCAACACCATATATTTT. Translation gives CASSFTMTGANTIYF.

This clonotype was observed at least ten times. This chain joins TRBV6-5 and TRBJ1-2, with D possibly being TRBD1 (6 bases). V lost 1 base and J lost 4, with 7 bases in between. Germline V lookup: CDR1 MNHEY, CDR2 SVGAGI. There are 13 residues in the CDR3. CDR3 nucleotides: TGTGCCAGCAGTTACTTAGGGGGCTATGGCTACACCTTC. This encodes CASSYLGGYGYTF.

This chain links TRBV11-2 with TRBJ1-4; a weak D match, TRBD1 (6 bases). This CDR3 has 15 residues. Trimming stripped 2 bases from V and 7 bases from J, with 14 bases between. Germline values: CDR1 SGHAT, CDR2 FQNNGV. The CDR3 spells CASSLSTGKSEKLFF. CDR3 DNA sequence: TGTGCCAGCAGCTTAAGTACAGGGAAAAGTGAAAAACTGTTTTTT.

The CDR3 loop reads CASSSGQGIGYTF. The CDR3 region has the DNA TGTGCCAGCAGCTCAGGACAGGGGATTGGCTACACCTTC. V and J are TRBV12-3 or TRBV12-4 and TRBJ1-2; TRBD1 agrees at 9 bases. The CDR3 covers 13 residues. V gave up 6 bases and J gave up 7 bases; unmatched junction bases: 6.

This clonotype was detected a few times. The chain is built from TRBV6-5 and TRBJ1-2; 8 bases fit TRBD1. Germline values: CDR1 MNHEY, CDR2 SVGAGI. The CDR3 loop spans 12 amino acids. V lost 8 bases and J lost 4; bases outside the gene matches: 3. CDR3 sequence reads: CASRDRSYGYTF. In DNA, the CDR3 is TGTGCCAGCCGGGACAGGAGCTATGGCTACACCTTC.

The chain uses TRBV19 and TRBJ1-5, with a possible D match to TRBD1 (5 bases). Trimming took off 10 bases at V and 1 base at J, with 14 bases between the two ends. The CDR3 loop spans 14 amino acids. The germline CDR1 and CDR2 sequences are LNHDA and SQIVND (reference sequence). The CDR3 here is CATKHRDSNQPQHF. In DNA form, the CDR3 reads TGTGCCACTAAGCACCGGGACAGCAATCAGCCCCAGCATTTT.

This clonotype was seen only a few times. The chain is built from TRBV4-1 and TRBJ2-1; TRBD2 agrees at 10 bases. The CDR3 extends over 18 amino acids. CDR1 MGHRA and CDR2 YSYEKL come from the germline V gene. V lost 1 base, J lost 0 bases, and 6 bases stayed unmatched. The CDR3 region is CASSQALAGAFSYNEQFF. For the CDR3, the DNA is TGCGCCAGCAGCCAAGCCCTAGCGGGGGCGTTCTCCTACAATGAGCAGTTCTTC.

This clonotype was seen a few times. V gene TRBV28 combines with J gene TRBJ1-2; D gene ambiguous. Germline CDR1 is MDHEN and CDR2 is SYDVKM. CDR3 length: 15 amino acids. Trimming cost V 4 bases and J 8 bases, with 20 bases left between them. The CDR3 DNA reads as TGTGCCAGCAGTTCGATAAGCGCGGTTGGGCGCGGCTACACCTTC. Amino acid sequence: CASSSISAVGRGYTF.

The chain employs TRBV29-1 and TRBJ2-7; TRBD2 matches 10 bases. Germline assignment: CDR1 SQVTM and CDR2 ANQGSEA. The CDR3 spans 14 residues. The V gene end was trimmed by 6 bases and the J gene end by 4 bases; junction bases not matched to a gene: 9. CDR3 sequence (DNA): TGCAGCGTGATTCGACTAGCGGGTGGGTACGAGCAGTACTTC. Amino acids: CSVIRLAGGYEQYF.

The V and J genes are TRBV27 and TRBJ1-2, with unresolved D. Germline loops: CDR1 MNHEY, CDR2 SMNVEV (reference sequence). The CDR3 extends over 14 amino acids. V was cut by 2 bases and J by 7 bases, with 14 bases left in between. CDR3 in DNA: TGTGCCAGCAGTTTAAGAGGGAGGGAGCGTGGCTACACCTTC. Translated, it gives CASSLRGRERGYTF.

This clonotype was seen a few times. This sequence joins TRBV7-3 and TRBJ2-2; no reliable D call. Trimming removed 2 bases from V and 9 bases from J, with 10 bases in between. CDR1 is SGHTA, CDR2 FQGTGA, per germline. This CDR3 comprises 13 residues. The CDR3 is CASSLWLHRELFF. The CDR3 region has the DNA TGTGCCAGCAGCTTATGGCTGCACAGGGAGCTGTTTTTT.

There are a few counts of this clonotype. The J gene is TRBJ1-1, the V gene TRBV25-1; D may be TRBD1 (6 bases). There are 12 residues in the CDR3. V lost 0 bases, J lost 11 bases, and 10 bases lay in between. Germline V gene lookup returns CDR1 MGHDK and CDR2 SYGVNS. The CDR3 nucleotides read TGTGCCAGCAGTGAATATCCAGGGGTCGCTTTCTTT. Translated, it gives CASSEYPGVAFF.

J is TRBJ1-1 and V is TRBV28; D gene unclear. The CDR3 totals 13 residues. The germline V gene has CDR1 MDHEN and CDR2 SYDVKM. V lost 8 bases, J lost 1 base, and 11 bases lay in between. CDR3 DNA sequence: TGTGCCAGCTGGAGCTTACCGAACACTGAAGCTTTCTTT. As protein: CASWSLPNTEAFF.

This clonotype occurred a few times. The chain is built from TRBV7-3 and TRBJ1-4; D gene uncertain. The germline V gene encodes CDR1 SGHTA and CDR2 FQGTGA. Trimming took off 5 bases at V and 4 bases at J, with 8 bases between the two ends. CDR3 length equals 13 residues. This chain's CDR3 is CASSTYLNEKLFF. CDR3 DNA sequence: TGTGCCAGCAGCACCTATCTTAATGAAAAACTGTTTTTT.

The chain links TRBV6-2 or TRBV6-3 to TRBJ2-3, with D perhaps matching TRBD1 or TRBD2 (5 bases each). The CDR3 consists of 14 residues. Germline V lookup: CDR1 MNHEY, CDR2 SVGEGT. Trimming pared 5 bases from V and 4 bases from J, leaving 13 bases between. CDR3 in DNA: TGTGCCAGCAGTGAAGTCCGGGACGCAGATACGCAGTATTTT. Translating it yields CASSEVRDADTQYF.

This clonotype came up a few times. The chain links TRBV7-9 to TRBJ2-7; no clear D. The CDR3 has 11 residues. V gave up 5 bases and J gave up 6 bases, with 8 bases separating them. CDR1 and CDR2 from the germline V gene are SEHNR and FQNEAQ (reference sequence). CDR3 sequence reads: CASSITSEQYV. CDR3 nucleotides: TGTGCCAGCAGCATTACGTCCGAGCAGTACGTC.

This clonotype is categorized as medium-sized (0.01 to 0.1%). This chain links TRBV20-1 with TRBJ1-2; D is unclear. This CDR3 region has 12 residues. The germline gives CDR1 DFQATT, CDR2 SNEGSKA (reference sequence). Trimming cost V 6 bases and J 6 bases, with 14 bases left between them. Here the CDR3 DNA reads TGCAGTGCAGCGAGTGATAAGGATGGCTACACCTTC. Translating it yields CSAASDKDGYTF.

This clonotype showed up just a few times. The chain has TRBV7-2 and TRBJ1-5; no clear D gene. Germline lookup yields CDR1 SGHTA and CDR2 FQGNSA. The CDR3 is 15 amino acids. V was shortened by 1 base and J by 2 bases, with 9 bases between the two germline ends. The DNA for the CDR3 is TGTGCCAGCAGCTTAGTCGTAAACGGCAATCAGCCCCAGCATTTT. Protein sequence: CASSLVVNGNQPQHF. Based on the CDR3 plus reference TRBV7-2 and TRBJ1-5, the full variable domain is GAGVSQSPSNKVTEKGKDVELRCDPISGHTALYWYRQSLGQGLEFLIYFQGNSAPDKSGLPSDRFSAERTGGSVSTLTIQRTQQEDSAVYLCASSLVVNGNQPQHFGDGTRLSIL.

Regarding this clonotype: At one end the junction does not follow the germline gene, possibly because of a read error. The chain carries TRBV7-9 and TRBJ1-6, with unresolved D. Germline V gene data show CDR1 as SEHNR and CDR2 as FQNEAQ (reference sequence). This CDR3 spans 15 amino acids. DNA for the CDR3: TGTGCCAGCAACTTACTGAGCTCCTATAATTCACCCCTCCACTTT. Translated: CASNLLSSYNSPLHF.